The rows below give T cell receptor beta chains drawn from one sample of a study of T-cell memory formation after mild COVID-19. TCRdb analysed the 5' RACE reads with MiXCR anew, one entry per CDR3 protein. Of approximately 400,000 distinct CDR3 sequences listed, 20% to 25% are singletons. Sequenced input: PBMCs or a T cell subset sorted from them (not recorded which). These receptor sequences come from an adult woman who had mild COVID-19 (a few samples of this study predate the infection). Cell type and time point are not known. The CDR3 runs from the conserved cysteine through the conserved F or W. Fields, in order: clone size, V gene, J gene, D gene, CDR3 protein, CDR3 DNA. D genes are given only for firm matches. Where a row states a size, it is once, few, many or the class of an expanded clone; other rows omit it.

>NA|TRBV20-1|TRBJ1-1|TRBD1
CSATGQGSLRNTEAFF
TGCAGTGCTACGGGACAGGGGTCACTAAGGAACACTGAAGCTTTCTTT
>few|TRBV4-1|TRBJ2-3|TRBD2
CASSQERGGANTDTQYF
TGCGCCAGCAGCCAGGAACGCGGGGGGGCCAACACAGATACGCAGTATTTT
>NA|TRBV7-9|TRBJ1-3|NA
CASSLGQAVGNTIYF
TGTGCCAGCAGCTTAGGACAGGCCGTGGGAAACACCATATATTTT
>once|TRBV12-3/TRBV12-4|TRBJ1-1|NA
CASSILWGAYTEAFF
TGTGCCAGCAGTATCCTTTGGGGGGCTTACACTGAAGCTTTCTTT
>NA|TRBV4-1|TRBJ2-1|TRBD2
CASSQEALTSDEQFF
TGCGCCAGCAGCCAAGAGGCGCTCACTAGCGACGAGCAGTTCTTC
>few|TRBV13|TRBJ2-6|NA
CASSLWDRANVLTF
TGTGCCAGCAGCTTATGGGATCGGGCCAACGTCCTGACTTTC
>NA|TRBV29-1|TRBJ1-1|TRBD1
CSVIRTGATEAFF
TGCAGCGTTATTCGGACAGGAGCCACTGAAGCTTTCTTT
>NA|TRBV6-2/TRBV6-3|TRBJ2-1|NA
CASRRDIYNEQFF
TGTGCCAGCAGGAGGGACATTTACAATGAGCAGTTCTTC
>NA|TRBV6-6|TRBJ1-5|NA
CASSYGSRGPQHF
TGTGCCAGCAGTTACGGAAGTCGCGGCCCCCAGCATTTT
>many|TRBV6-4|TRBJ2-2|NA
CASSEEGESTGELFF
TGTGCCAGCAGTGAAGAAGGGGAGAGCACCGGGGAGCTGTTTTTT
>NA|TRBV9|TRBJ2-4|NA
CASSVEGQTLAKNIQYF
TGTGCCAGCAGCGTAGAAGGACAGACGCTAGCCAAAAACATTCAGTACTTC
>many|TRBV27|TRBJ1-2|NA
CASSPTGVGGGGYTF
TGTGCCAGCAGTCCCACAGGCGTAGGGGGAGGGGGCTACACCTTC
>NA|TRBV24-1|TRBJ2-2|NA
CATRARSSNTGELFF
TGTGCCACCCGAGCGAGGAGTTCGAACACCGGGGAGCTGTTTTTT
>few|TRBV7-3|TRBJ2-2|NA
CASSLRVVANTGELFF
TGTGCCAGCAGCCTAAGGGTAGTCGCGAACACCGGGGAGCTGTTTTTT
>many|TRBV7-6|TRBJ1-6|NA
CASSAVEGSGSPLHF
TGTGCCAGCAGCGCTGTGGAGGGGTCGGGGTCACCCCTCCACTTT
>few|TRBV4-1|TRBJ2-3|TRBD1
CASSQDTGGRTDTQYF
TGCGCCAGCAGCCAAGATACAGGGGGCAGGACAGATACGCAGTATTTT
>NA|TRBV29-1|TRBJ1-1|NA
CSVLKLTEAFF
TGCAGCGTTCTGAAACTCACTGAAGCTTTCTTT
>NA|TRBV20-1|TRBJ2-7|TRBD1
CSASAGGATYEQYF
TGCAGTGCTAGTGCAGGGGGCGCTACCTACGAGCAGTACTTC
>few|TRBV5-6|TRBJ2-1|TRBD2
CASSFGGGNNEQFF
TGTGCCAGCAGCTTCGGCGGGGGAAACAATGAGCAGTTCTTC
>NA|TRBV7-2|TRBJ2-2|TRBD1
CASSFGTGRTGELFF
TGTGCCAGCAGCTTCGGGACAGGGCGGACCGGGGAGCTGTTTTTT
>NA|TRBV11-3|TRBJ2-2|TRBD1
CASSLRTGATGELFF
TGTGCCAGCAGCTTACGGACAGGGGCCACCGGGGAGCTGTTTTTT
>NA|TRBV5-1|TRBJ1-4|NA
CASSLSADGYYEKLFF
TGCGCCAGCAGCTTGTCGGCGGACGGTTACTATGAAAAACTGTTTTTT
>few|TRBV7-8|TRBJ2-7|NA
CASSSRDLALRQYF
TGTGCCAGCAGCAGCAGGGATTTGGCATTGAGACAGTACTTC
>NA|TRBV5-1|TRBJ2-7|TRBD2
CASSLGLAGPSVYEQYF
TGCGCCAGCAGCCTGGGACTAGCGGGGCCTTCTGTCTACGAGCAGTACTTC
>few|TRBV3-1|TRBJ1-2|NA
CASSQEGRFFYGYTF
TGTGCCAGCAGCCAAGAAGGCAGATTCTTCTATGGCTACACCTTC
>NA|TRBV7-4|TRBJ1-1|NA
CASRTDSLRAFF
TGTGCCAGCCGAACGGACAGTCTGAGAGCTTTCTTT
>NA|TRBV5-4|TRBJ1-1|NA
CASSFPGLITEAFF
TGTGCCAGCAGCTTCCCGGGTTTGATTACTGAAGCTTTCTTT
>few|TRBV12-3/TRBV12-4|TRBJ1-1|NA
CASSINQGSEAFF
TGTGCCAGCTCTATAAACCAGGGTTCTGAAGCTTTCTTT
>NA|TRBV3-1|TRBJ2-3|NA
CASSQVQMSTDTQYF
TGTGCCAGCAGCCAAGTTCAAATGAGCACAGATACGCAGTATTTT
>NA|TRBV11-2|TRBJ1-2|TRBD1
CASSLVAVDRAYGYTF
TGTGCCAGCAGCTTAGTGGCCGTGGACAGGGCCTATGGCTACACCTTC